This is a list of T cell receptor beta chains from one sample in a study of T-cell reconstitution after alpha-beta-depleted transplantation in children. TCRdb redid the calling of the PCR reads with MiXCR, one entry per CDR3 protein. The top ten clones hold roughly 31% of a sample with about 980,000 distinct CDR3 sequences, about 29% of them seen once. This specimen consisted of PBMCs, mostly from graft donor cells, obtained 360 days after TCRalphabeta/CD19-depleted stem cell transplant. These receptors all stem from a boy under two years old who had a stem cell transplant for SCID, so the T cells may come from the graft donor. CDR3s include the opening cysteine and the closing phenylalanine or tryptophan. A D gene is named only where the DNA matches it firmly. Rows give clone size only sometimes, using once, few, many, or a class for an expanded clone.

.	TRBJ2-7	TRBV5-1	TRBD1	TGCGCCAGCAGCTTACCCGGGACAGGGCGGTACGAGGAGTACTTC	CASSLPGTGRYEEYF
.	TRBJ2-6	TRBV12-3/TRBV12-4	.	TGTGCCAGCAGTTTCAGGATATTGGCAGGAACGCTCTCTGGGGCCAACGTCCTGACTTTC	CASSFRILAGTLSGANVLTF
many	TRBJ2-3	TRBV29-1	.	TGCAGCGTTGTGAGGGACGCCGATACGCAGTATTTT	CSVVRDADTQYF
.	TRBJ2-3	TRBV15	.	TGTGCCACCAGCACCTATGATTGGGTAGATACGCAGTATTTT	CATSTYDWVDTQYF
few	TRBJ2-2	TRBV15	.	TGTGCCACCCAACCCGGACAGCCCACCGGGGAGCTGTTTTTT	CATQPGQPTGELFF
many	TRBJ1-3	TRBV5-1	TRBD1	TGCGCCAGCAGCCTGGGATGGACAGGTGGAAACACCATATATTTT	CASSLGWTGGNTIYF
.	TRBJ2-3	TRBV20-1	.	TGCAGTGGCACCGAGGGACTTCCACCACTCATTCACAGATTGGATACGCAGTATTTT	CSGTEGLPPLIHRLDTQYF
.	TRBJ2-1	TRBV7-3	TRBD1	TGTGCCAGCAGCCCACCCGGGACAGGCAAAGGAGGGGAGCAGTTCTTC	CASSPPGTGKGGEQFF
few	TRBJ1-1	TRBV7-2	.	TGTGCCAGCAGGGTCCACAGGGTTGTCACTGAAGCTTTCTTT	CASRVHRVVTEAFF
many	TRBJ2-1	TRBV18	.	TGTGCCAGCTCAAGAACTTTGGGACAAGTCAATGAGCAGTTCTTC	CASSRTLGQVNEQFF
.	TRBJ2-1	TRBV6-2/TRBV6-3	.	TGTGCCAGCAGGCCCACAGGGATGGGCGATGAGCAGTTCTTC	CASRPTGMGDEQFF
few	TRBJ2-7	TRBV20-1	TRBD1	TGCAGTGCTAGAGATGGCGGGACAGGGTTCCACGAGCAGTACTTC	CSARDGGTGFHEQYF
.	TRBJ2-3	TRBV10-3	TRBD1	TGTGCCATCAGGAAGGGGACCGGGACAGGGGTAGCAGATACGCAGTATTTT	CAIRKGTGTGVADTQYF
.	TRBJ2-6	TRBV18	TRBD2	TGTGCCAGCTCACCACTTCGTGGCGGGGGAGCTGGGGCCAACGTCCTGACTTTC	CASSPLRGGGAGANVLTF
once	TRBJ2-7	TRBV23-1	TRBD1	TGCGCCAGCAGTCATTCCGGGACAGGGGACGACAGGAGCTCCTACGAGCAGTACTTC	CASSHSGTGDDRSSYEQYF
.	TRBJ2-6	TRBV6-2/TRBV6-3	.	TGTGCCAGCAGTTACTCGGAGGGACCCTCTGGGGCCAACGTCCTGACTTTC	CASSYSEGPSGANVLTF
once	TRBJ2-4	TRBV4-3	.	TGCGCCAGCAGCCAAGAGGACTACAGGGAGGCCCTAGCCAAAAACATTCAGTACTTC	CASSQEDYREALAKNIQYF
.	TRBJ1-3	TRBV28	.	TGTGCCAGCAGTCCCCCCGGTTTTGGAAACACCATATATTTT	CASSPPGFGNTIYF
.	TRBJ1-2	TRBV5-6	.	TGTGCCAGCAGCTTGGTGTTACCTAAGGGTGGCTACACCTTC	CASSLVLPKGGYTF
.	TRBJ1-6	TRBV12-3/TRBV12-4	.	TGTGCCAGCAGTCCCGGGGGGCATGTCAATTCACCCCTCCACTTT	CASSPGGHVNSPLHF
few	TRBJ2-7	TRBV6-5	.	TGTGCCAGCAGTTACCAGAACGGGGAGCAGTACTTC	CASSYQNGEQYF
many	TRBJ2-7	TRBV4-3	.	TGCGCCAGCAGCCAAGAGGCACTCCCAAGCTCCTACGAGCAGTACTTC	CASSQEALPSSYEQYF
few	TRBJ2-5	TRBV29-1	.	TGCAGCGTGGATCACCACCAAGAGACCCAGTACTTC	CSVDHHQETQYF
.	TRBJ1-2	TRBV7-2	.	TGTGCCAGCAGCTTAGTCCCAGGGGACACAAACTATGGCTACACCTTC	CASSLVPGDTNYGYTF